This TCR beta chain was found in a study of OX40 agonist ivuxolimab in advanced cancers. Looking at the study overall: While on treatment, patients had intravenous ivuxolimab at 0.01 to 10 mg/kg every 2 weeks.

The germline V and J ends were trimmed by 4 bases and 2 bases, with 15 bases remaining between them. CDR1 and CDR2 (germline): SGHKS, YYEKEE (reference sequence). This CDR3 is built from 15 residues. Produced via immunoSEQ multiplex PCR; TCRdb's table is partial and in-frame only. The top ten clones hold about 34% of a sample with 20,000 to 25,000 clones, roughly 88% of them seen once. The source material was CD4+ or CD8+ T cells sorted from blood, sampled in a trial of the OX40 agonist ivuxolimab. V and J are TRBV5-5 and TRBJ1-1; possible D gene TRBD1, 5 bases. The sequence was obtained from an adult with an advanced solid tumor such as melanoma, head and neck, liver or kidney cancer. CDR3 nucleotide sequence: TGTGCCAGCAGCGAGGGACCTGAGGTTAACACTGAAGCTTTCTTT. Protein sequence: CASSEGPEVNTEAFF.